Below are 27 T cell receptor beta chains sequenced from a single sample in a study of blood T cell repertoires in COVID-19. Data came from immunoSEQ multiplex PCR; TCRdb stores just in-frame clones and leaves some out. Seen here are around 320,000 clones, approximately 85% observed once, and the top ten hold 7.2%. The specimen sequenced was peripheral blood. The receptors were sampled from a human donor in a cohort sampled during active COVID-19.

The chain uses TRBV7-9 and TRBJ2-7; tentatively, D is TRBD1 (5 bases). This CDR3 has 14 amino acids. The germline V and J ends were trimmed by 5 bases and 2 bases, with 13 bases remaining between them. Germline V lookup: CDR1 SEHNR, CDR2 FQNEAQ (reference sequence). The CDR3 nucleotides are TGTGCCAGCAGCGACACAGGCACAACCTACGAGCAGTACTTC. Translation gives CASSDTGTTYEQYF.

This clone was counted a single time. V is TRBV6-1 and J is TRBJ1-4, with a tentative D call TRBD1 (5 bases). The CDR3 has 15 amino acids. Between the trimmed V and J ends, which lost 3 bases and 4 bases, there was a span of 12 bases. CDR1 is MNHNS and CDR2 is SASEGT in the germline V gene. The CDR3 region is CASSEPGLRNEKLFF. Here the CDR3 DNA reads TGTGCCAGCAGTGAGCCGGGACTCCGTAATGAAAAACTGTTTTTT.

The chain uses TRBV7-2 and TRBJ2-1; possible D gene TRBD1, 5 bases. Germline V gene data show CDR1 as SGHTA and CDR2 as FQGNSA. Trimming removed 1 base at V and 6 bases at J, with 16 bases between. The CDR3 is made up of 16 amino acids. The CDR3 here is CASSLDGGAKFNEQFF. In DNA, the CDR3 is TGTGCCAGCAGCTTAGACGGTGGGGCGAAATTCAATGAGCAGTTCTTC.

This clone has a single count. This chain uses TRBV19 with TRBJ1-2; no definite D call. V lost 7 bases to trimming and J lost 4 bases, with 13 bases between them. CDR1 is LNHDA and CDR2 is SQIVND in the germline V gene (reference sequence). This CDR3 is 13 amino acids long. This CDR3 is CASTDWQSYGYTF. DNA for the CDR3: TGTGCCAGTACTGACTGGCAGTCCTATGGCTACACCTTC.

The genes are TRBV2 and TRBJ1-6; 8 bases fit TRBD1. The V and J ends lost 6 bases and 10 bases, in that order; junction bases with no gene match: 11. CDR1 is SNHLY and CDR2 is FYNNEI in the germline V gene. The CDR3 loop spans 15 amino acids. As DNA, the CDR3 is TGTGCCAGCAGCCCCGACAGGGGTAGTGGATCACCCCTCCACTTT. It encodes CASSPDRGSGSPLHF.

V is TRBV30 and J is TRBJ1-2; TRBD1 is a possible D gene (6 bases). V was pared by 6 bases and J by 5 bases, with 16 bases between. The CDR3 length is 13 residues. Germline V lookup: CDR1 GTSNPN, CDR2 SVGIG (reference sequence). The CDR3: CACPGHVLYGYTF. The CDR3 DNA is TGTGCCTGTCCGGGACACGTACTTTATGGCTACACCTTC.

This chain connects TRBV2 to TRBJ2-3, with 9 bases that match TRBD1. After removal of 2 bases from V and 4 bases from J, the junction contained 7 bases not matched to a gene. There are 16 residues in the CDR3. Looked up from germline, CDR1 is SNHLY and CDR2 is FYNNEI. CDR3 nucleotide sequence: TGTGCCAGCAGTGAATTTGGGACAGGGAACGCAGATACGCAGTATTTT. Protein product: CASSEFGTGNADTQYF.

On this clone itself: The sample carries other DNA sequences with the same CDR3. This rearrangement joins TRBV30 to TRBJ1-3; D is ambiguous. The V end was cut by 0 bases, the J end by 4 bases, with 4 bases between. Per germline, CDR1 GTSNPN and CDR2 SVGIG (reference sequence). This CDR3 has 12 amino acids. Here the CDR3 DNA reads TGTGCCTGGAGTGTCAGGGGAAACACCATATATTTT. Translated: CAWSVRGNTIYF.

V gene TRBV19 combines with J gene TRBJ1-2; perhaps TRBD1 as D (5 bases). Trimming removed 0 bases from V and 8 bases from J, with 19 bases in between. Per germline, CDR1 LNHDA and CDR2 SQIVND (reference sequence). The CDR3 contains 16 residues. The CDR3 bases are TGTGCCAGTAGTATAGATCGAGGGAGGAGGACATTAGGCTACACCTTC. Translation gives CASSIDRGRRTLGYTF.

V and J are TRBV9 and TRBJ1-1; D is unclear. V lost 4 bases to trimming and J lost 1 base, with 17 bases between them. The CDR3 has 16 amino acids. The germline gives CDR1 SGDLS, CDR2 YYNGEE. The CDR3 bases are TGTGCCAGCAGCCTAACAGCGGTTAGTTCGAACACTGAAGCTTTCTTT. Encoded protein: CASSLTAVSSNTEAFF.

The chain links TRBV5-3 to TRBJ1-2; TRBD1 matches 9 bases. TRBV5-3 is noted as an ORF with a role that remains uncertain. V lost 6 bases to trimming and J lost 0 bases; unmatched junction nucleotides: 6. The CDR3 has 15 residues. Here the CDR3 reads CARILGTGPNYGYTF. The CDR3 DNA sequence: TGTGCCAGAATCCTCGGGACAGGGCCTAACTATGGCTACACCTTC.

This clone was seen a single time. The gene calls are TRBV6-6 and TRBJ1-3; D uncertain. With 0 bases removed from V and 4 bases from J, the gap between germline ends came to 13 bases. Germline V gives CDR1 MNHNY, CDR2 SVGAGI (reference sequence). The CDR3 runs 16 residues. The chain's CDR3 is CASSYSNSPTGNTIYF. Written as DNA, the CDR3 is TGTGCCAGCAGTTACTCGAACAGCCCTACGGGAAACACCATATATTTT.

J is TRBJ1-2 and V is TRBV18, with D possibly TRBD1 on 6 matching bases. Germline V CDR1 and CDR2: KGHSH, LQKENI. Trimming left V 2 bases short and J 5 bases short, with 21 bases between. The CDR3 is 17 amino acids. Here the CDR3 reads CASSPSQGRRGSYGYTF. The DNA of the CDR3 is TGTGCCAGCTCACCATCCCAGGGGCGCCGGGGTTCTTATGGCTACACCTTC.

The chain recombines TRBV7-9 with TRBJ2-7; D not resolved. The V gene's germline CDR1 is SEHNR and CDR2 FQNEAQ (reference sequence). The length of the CDR3 is 11 residues. The V gene lost 7 bases and the J gene lost 7 bases, with 11 bases spanning the gap. The CDR3: CASTGLGEQYF. The CDR3 nucleotides read TGTGCCAGCACTGGGCTTGGGGAGCAGTACTTC.

This clone was found a few times. The chain carries TRBV7-8 and TRBJ1-1; D unresolved. The CDR3 consists of 12 residues. Germline values: CDR1 SGHVS, CDR2 FQNEAQ. V dropped 5 bases and J dropped 6 bases, with 10 bases sitting between them. CDR3 protein: CASSPQTAEAFF. The CDR3 nucleotides read TGTGCCAGCAGCCCTCAAACAGCTGAAGCTTTCTTT. The variable domain in full, with the rest retrieved from reference TRBV7-8 and TRBJ1-1, is GAGVSQSPRYKVAKRGQDVALRCDPISGHVSLFWYQQALGQGPEFLTYFQNEAQLDKSGLPSDRFFAERPEGSVSTLKIQRTQQEDSAVYLCASSPQTAEAFFGQGTRLTVV.

As DNA, the CDR3 is TGTGCCAGCAGCTTCCCCGGGTCCTCTGAAGCTTTCTTT. Protein sequence: CASSFPGSSEAFF. The genes are TRBV5-5 and TRBJ1-1, with unresolved D. This CDR3 spans 13 amino acids. CDR1 and CDR2 from the germline V gene are SGHKS and YYEKEE (reference sequence). V was pared by 2 bases and J by 6 bases, with 11 bases between.

This chain joins TRBV5-1 and TRBJ2-1; 10 bases are a match to TRBD2. J lost 6 bases, V lost 0 bases, and 6 bases had no gene match. CDR3 length equals 16 residues. Germline loops: CDR1 SGHRS, CDR2 YFSETQ. The chain's CDR3 is CASSLVASGGSNEQFF. CDR3 bases: TGCGCCAGCAGCTTGGTTGCTAGCGGGGGCTCCAATGAGCAGTTCTTC.

The chain couples TRBV5-1 to TRBJ2-3, with TRBD1 identical over 7 bases. CDR3 length equals 16 residues. CDR1 and CDR2 (germline): SGHRS, YFSETQ. Trimming removed 0 bases from V and 0 bases from J; junction bases left unmatched: 4. The CDR3 DNA reads TGCGCCAGCAGCTTGGGGAAACAGGGGAGCACAGATACGCAGTATTTT. It translates to CASSLGKQGSTDTQYF. The full variable domain, rest sourced from reference TRBV5-1 and TRBJ2-3, is KAGVTQTPRYLIKTRGQQVTLSCSPISGHRSVSWYQQTPGQGLQFLFEYFSETQRNKGNFPGRFSGRQFSNSRSEMNVSTLELGDSALYLCASSLGKQGSTDTQYFGPGTRLTVL.

A note on this clone: The same CDR3 also results from other DNA sequences found in this sample. The genes are TRBV27 and TRBJ1-5; no firm D call. Germline CDR1 and CDR2: MNHEY and SMNVEV (reference sequence). The CDR3 length is 13 residues. Trimming pared 3 bases from V and 2 bases from J, leaving 5 bases between. The CDR3 region has the DNA TGTGCCAGCAGTTTCCGGGGCAATCAGCCCCAGCATTTT. This codes for CASSFRGNQPQHF.

This chain uses TRBV7-9 with TRBJ2-4, with TRBD1 identical over 7 bases. Unmatched junction bases numbered 10, after V lost 5 bases and J lost 0 bases. In germline, CDR1 is SEHNR, CDR2 FQNEAQ (reference sequence). The CDR3 is made up of 17 amino acids. CDR3 protein: CASSTTGEGVAKNIQYF. CDR3 DNA: TGTGCCAGCAGCACCACAGGGGAAGGGGTAGCCAAAAACATTCAGTACTTC.

The chain is built from TRBV5-1 and TRBJ2-7; possibly TRBD1 for D (6 bases). There are 15 residues in the CDR3. Trimming pared 1 base from V and 2 bases from J, leaving 13 bases between. Germline V CDR1 and CDR2: SGHRS, YFSETQ. The CDR3 loop reads CASSLSAGVPYEQYF. Written as DNA, the CDR3 is TGCGCCAGCAGCTTGTCGGCAGGGGTCCCCTACGAGCAGTACTTC.

The rearrangement joins TRBV5-8 to TRBJ2-5, with 12 bases matching TRBD1. With V trimmed by 4 bases and J by 0 bases, 4 bases remained unmatched. The CDR3 is 16 amino acids. CDR1 SGHTS and CDR2 YDEGEE come from the germline V gene. The CDR3 DNA reads TGTGCCAGCAGCCCGGGACAGGGGGCGTACCAAGAGACCCAGTACTTC. As protein: CASSPGQGAYQETQYF.

This clone was detected once. The chain employs TRBV5-6 and TRBJ1-1, with D perhaps TRBD1 (6 bases). CDR1 and CDR2 (germline): SGHDT, YYEEEE. Deletions cut 4 bases from V and 1 base from J, with 11 bases between. This CDR3 contains 14 residues. The CDR3 DNA is TGTGCCAGCAGCCTGGGACACAAGAACACTGAAGCTTTCTTT. Protein product: CASSLGHKNTEAFF.

The chain combines TRBV15 with TRBJ2-5; maybe TRBD2 (7 bases). V was cut by 8 bases and J by 2 bases, with 21 bases left in between. The CDR3 spans 16 residues. In germline, CDR1 is LNHNV, CDR2 YYDKDF (reference sequence). CDR3: CATDSSQGGGQETQYF. CDR3 bases: TGTGCCACCGATAGCAGCCAGGGAGGGGGGCAAGAGACCCAGTACTTC.

This clone was found a few times. The chain has TRBV11-2 and TRBJ1-2; TRBD1 matches 7 bases. The germline gives CDR1 SGHAT, CDR2 FQNNGV. This CDR3 is built from 13 residues. After removal of 5 bases from V and 4 bases from J, the junction contained 4 bases not matched to a gene. CDR3 sequence (DNA): TGTGCCAGCAGCCAGGACAGGTTCTATGGCTACACCTTC. The encoded protein is CASSQDRFYGYTF. Supplemented by reference TRBV11-2 and TRBJ1-2, the full variable domain reads EAGVAQSPRYKIIEKRQSVAFWCNPISGHATLYWYQQILGQGPKLLIQFQNNGVVDDSQLPKDRFSAERLKGVDSTLKIQPAKLEDSAVYLCASSQDRFYGYTFGSGTRLTVV.

This chain joins TRBV4-1 and TRBJ1-4, with D possibly matching TRBD1 (6 bases). V lost 0 bases and J 10 bases, leaving 18 bases between the germline ends. The germline V gene encodes CDR1 MGHRA and CDR2 YSYEKL. The CDR3 spans 16 residues. CDR3 in DNA: TGCGCCAGCAGCCAAGATGAGAGGGCAGGGGATCGAAAACTGTTTTTT. Protein sequence: CASSQDERAGDRKLFF.

The chain links TRBV6-5 to TRBJ1-2, with a weak D call TRBD1 (6 bases). The CDR3 runs 13 residues. Germline CDR1 reads MNHEY; CDR2 reads SVGAGI. V was shortened by 6 bases and J by 4 bases, with 12 bases between the two germline ends. DNA for the CDR3: TGTGCCAGCAGACAGGGATTAGCCTATGGCTACACCTTC. It yields the protein CASRQGLAYGYTF.